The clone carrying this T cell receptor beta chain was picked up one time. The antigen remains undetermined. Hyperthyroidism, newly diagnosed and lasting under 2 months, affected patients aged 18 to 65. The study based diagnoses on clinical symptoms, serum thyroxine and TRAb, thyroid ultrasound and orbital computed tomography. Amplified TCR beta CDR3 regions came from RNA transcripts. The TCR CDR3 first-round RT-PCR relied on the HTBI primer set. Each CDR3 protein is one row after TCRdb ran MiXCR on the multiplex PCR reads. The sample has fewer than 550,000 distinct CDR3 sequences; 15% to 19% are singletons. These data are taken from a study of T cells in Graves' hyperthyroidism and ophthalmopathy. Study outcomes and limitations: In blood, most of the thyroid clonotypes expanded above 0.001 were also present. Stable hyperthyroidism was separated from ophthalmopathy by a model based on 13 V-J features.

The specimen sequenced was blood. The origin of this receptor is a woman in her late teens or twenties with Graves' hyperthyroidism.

CDR3 in amino acids: CASSLDQGQFF. The CDR3 DNA follows: TGTGCCAGCAGCCTCGACCAAGGGCAGTTCTTC. The chain is built from TRBV7-2 and TRBJ2-1; no clear D. The germline V and J ends were trimmed by 5 bases and 12 bases, with 11 bases remaining between them. Germline V CDR1 and CDR2: SGHTA, FQGNSA. The CDR3 loop spans 11 amino acids. The whole variable domain, filled in from reference TRBV7-2 and TRBJ2-1, reads GAGVSQSPSNKVTEKGKDVELRCDPISGHTALYWYRQSLGQGLEFLIYFQGNSAPDKSGLPSDRFSAERTGGSVSTLTIQRTQQEDSAVYLCASSLDQGQFFGPGTRLTVL.